The entry below describes one T cell receptor (beta chain). From germline, CDR1 is SGHRS and CDR2 YFSETQ. The CDR3 consists of 13 residues. V was clipped by 4 bases and J by 8 bases, with 13 bases between them. The data were taken from a study of T cells in tuberculosis. For the study at large: Blood was taken before or within 7 days of anti-tuberculosis therapy.

Profiling relied on immunoSEQ multiplex PCR, and the TCRdb table lists in-frame clones only, not all of them. The table includes about 35,000 clones, over 85% detected once. Described time point: new active TB diagnosis, blood taken before or within 7 days of starting treatment. The clonotype comes from an adult with tuberculosis. The gene calls are TRBV5-1 and TRBJ2-1; D might be TRBD2 (6 bases). Specimen: PBMCs, collected at tuberculosis diagnosis. The CDR3 loop reads CASSRENWDEQFF. CDR3 nucleotide sequence: TGCGCCAGCAGCCGGGAGAATTGGGATGAGCAGTTCTTC.